These 23 T cell receptor beta chains share one sample of origin, sequenced in a study of blood T cell repertoires in COVID-19 (dated by TCRdb to 2020 to 2022). The library was prepared using the immunoSEQ multiplex PCR assay. TCRdb limited this immuneACCESS table to in-frame rearrangements with V and J called. A share of clones is missing; checked studies link under half to unresolved V genes, and the rest is unexplained. The sample table records 200,000 or so clones; roughly nine tenths of these occur just once. The ten largest clones take up about 3.5% of the sample. The sample comprised PBMCs or T cells enriched from blood (not recorded which). These receptors were obtained from a woman younger than 35 in a cohort exposed to, infected with or recovered from COVID-19 (not recorded which).

V and J are TRBV10-3 and TRBJ1-2, with TRBD1 matching over 8 bases. The germline gives CDR1 ENHRY, CDR2 SYGVKD. This CDR3 has 15 residues. The V and J ends lost 6 bases and 8 bases, in that order; junction bases with no gene match: 14. The CDR3, as DNA: TGTGCCATCAGCGTCAGATCTGGACAGGGTACAGGCTACACCTTC. Its translation is CAISVRSGQGTGYTF.

This clone was found once. The gene calls are TRBV6-1 and TRBJ2-1; 9 bases are a match to TRBD2. CDR1 and CDR2 (germline): MNHNS, SASEGT. With 3 bases clipped from V and 7 bases from J, the junction kept 4 bases outside the gene matches. The length of the CDR3 is 14 residues. CDR3 region: CASSDASGENEQFF. The CDR3 DNA sequence: TGTGCCAGCAGTGACGCTAGCGGGGAAAATGAGCAGTTCTTC.

The V call is TRBV7-6, the J call TRBJ1-3; 7 bases agree with TRBD1. V shed 5 bases, J shed 2 bases, and the junction held 3 bases outside the gene matches. CDR1 is SGHVS, CDR2 FNYEAQ, per germline. The CDR3 spans 14 residues. The CDR3 loop reads CASSLQGTGNTIYF. CDR3 nucleotide sequence: TGTGCCAGCAGCCTACAGGGGACTGGAAACACCATATATTTT.

In its sample, this clone was seen once. The chain is built from TRBV9 and TRBJ2-3, with unresolved D. Trimming pared 6 bases from V and 1 base from J, leaving 12 bases between. The CDR3 spans 14 residues. The germline V gene encodes CDR1 SGDLS and CDR2 YYNGEE. The DNA of the CDR3 is TGTGCCAGCAACGCTCCTATAGGCACAGATACGCAGTATTTT. Its translation: CASNAPIGTDTQYF.

The chain carries TRBV3-1 (or the pseudogene TRBV3-2) and TRBJ2-1; 9 bases are shared with TRBD2. With 5 bases clipped from V and 1 base from J, the junction kept 9 bases outside the gene matches. Germline CDR1 is LGHDT and CDR2 is YNNKEL (reference sequence). This CDR3 is 17 amino acids long. CDR3 nucleotide sequence: TGTGCCAGCAGCTTATGGACTAGCGCGAGATCCTACAATGAGCAGTTCTTC. Translation: CASSLWTSARSYNEQFF.

The V gene is TRBV19, the J gene TRBJ2-7, with TRBD2 matching over 13 bases. This CDR3 is 14 amino acids long. The ends lost 5 bases at V and 3 bases at J; junction bases unmatched: 1. The germline V gene has CDR1 LNHDA and CDR2 SQIVND (reference sequence). The CDR3 region is CASSWTSGSYEQYF. CDR3 sequence (DNA): TGTGCCAGTAGTTGGACTAGCGGGAGCTACGAGCAGTACTTC.

V usage is TRBV18 and J usage is TRBJ2-2; D may be TRBD2 (6 bases). This CDR3 spans 16 amino acids. Looked up from germline, CDR1 is KGHSH and CDR2 is LQKENI. Trimming shortened V by 3 bases and J by 1 base, and 12 bases separated the two germline ends. The CDR3 loop reads CASSPRIAENTGELFF. As DNA, the CDR3 is TGTGCCAGCTCACCCCGGATAGCGGAGAACACCGGGGAGCTGTTTTTT. Full variable domain (rest looked up from reference TRBV18 and TRBJ2-2): NAGVMQNPRHLVRRRGQEARLRCSPMKGHSHVYWYRQLPEEGLKFMVYLQKENIIDESGMPKERFSAEFPKEGPSILRIQQVVRGDSAAYFCASSPRIAENTGELFFGEGSRLTVL.

The chain uses TRBV4-1 and TRBJ2-7; 14 bases match TRBD2. The ends lost 3 bases at V and 4 bases at J; junction bases unmatched: 2. CDR1 and CDR2 from the germline V gene are MGHRA and YSYEKL. The CDR3 runs 15 residues. The CDR3 coding sequence is TGCGCCAGCAGCCAGGGACTAGCGGGAGCTTACGAGCAGTACTTC. Its translation: CASSQGLAGAYEQYF.

The chain uses TRBV25-1 and TRBJ1-2; D not certain. Germline V gene lookup returns CDR1 MGHDK and CDR2 SYGVNS. The length of the CDR3 is 13 residues. V was trimmed by 6 bases and J by 10 bases, leaving 18 bases between them. CDR3 DNA: TGTGCCAGCAGCGCGATCGACTATGGTTACTACACCTTC. It yields the protein CASSAIDYGYYTF.

This clone was observed once. The chain has TRBV9 and TRBJ2-1; TRBD1 aligns across 8 bases. The ends lost 0 bases at V and 6 bases at J; junction bases unmatched: 8. In germline, CDR1 is SGDLS, CDR2 YYNGEE. The CDR3 spans 16 residues. CDR3 sequence (DNA): TGTGCCAGCAGCGTAGGTGGCAGGGGGCGCGCCAATGAGCAGTTCTTC. Amino acid sequence: CASSVGGRGRANEQFF.

V and J are TRBV9 and TRBJ2-7, with TRBD1 matching 7 bases. V trimming: 4 bases; J trimming: 7 bases; junction bases outside the gene matches: 8. The CDR3 spans 13 residues. Germline values: CDR1 SGDLS, CDR2 YYNGEE. CDR3 residues: CASSFDRAGEQYF. In nucleotides, the CDR3 is TGTGCCAGCAGCTTCGACAGGGCTGGGGAGCAGTACTTC. The variable domain in full, with the rest retrieved from reference TRBV9 and TRBJ2-7, is DSGVTQTPKHLITATGQRVTLRCSPRSGDLSVYWYQQSLDQGLQFLIQYYNGEERAKGNILERFSAQQFPDLHSELNLSSLELGDSALYFCASSFDRAGEQYFGPGTRLTVT.

This sequence joins TRBV5-1 and TRBJ1-1, with 7 positions matching TRBD1. Trimming took 1 base from V and 2 from J; bases not matched to a gene: 2. This CDR3 has 14 residues. CDR1 and CDR2 from the germline V gene are SGHRS and YFSETQ. The CDR3 sequence is CASSLTGDNTEAFF. The CDR3 DNA reads TGCGCCAGCAGCTTGACAGGGGATAACACTGAAGCTTTCTTT.

The chain combines TRBV29-1 with TRBJ1-2; D is undetermined. The germline gives CDR1 SQVTM, CDR2 ANQGSEA. Trimming stripped 0 bases from V and 5 bases from J, with 7 bases between. This CDR3 region has 12 residues. CDR3 region: CSVEDGWYGYTF. DNA for the CDR3: TGCAGCGTTGAAGACGGGTGGTATGGCTACACCTTC.

This chain uses TRBV2 with TRBJ1-4; D is possibly TRBD1 (6 bases). The V end lost 7 bases, the J end lost 5 bases, and 17 bases lay between the germline ends. This CDR3 has 15 amino acids. Per germline, CDR1 SNHLY and CDR2 FYNNEI. The CDR3 DNA sequence: TGTGCCAGCAAGCCCCAGGGGCCAATGAATGAAAAACTGTTTTTT. Translating it yields CASKPQGPMNEKLFF.

The rearrangement joins TRBV24-1 to TRBJ1-2; D is undetermined. V was trimmed by 4 bases and J by 4 bases, leaving 12 bases between them. The CDR3 loop spans 14 amino acids. Germline CDR1 reads KGHDR; CDR2 reads SFDVKD. The CDR3 coding sequence is TGTGCCACCAGTGAGTCGGGTTACTTCTATGGCTACACCTTC. It specifies CATSESGYFYGYTF.

This chain links TRBV10-1 with TRBJ1-4; the D is unclear. CDR1 and CDR2 from the germline V gene are WNHNN and SYGVQD (reference sequence). The length of the CDR3 is 12 residues. Between the trimmed V and J ends, which lost 0 bases and 8 bases, there was a span of 4 bases. The CDR3 region has the DNA TGCGCCAGCAGTGAGTCGGGCGAAAAACTGTTTTTT. Translating it yields CASSESGEKLFF.

The chain joins TRBV19 to TRBJ2-6; the D gene is possibly TRBD2 (6 bases). Between the trimmed V and J ends, which lost 7 bases and 4 bases, there was a span of 11 bases. The CDR3 extends over 14 amino acids. Germline V gives CDR1 LNHDA, CDR2 SQIVND (reference sequence). The CDR3 DNA sequence: TGTGCCAGTACTGGGACTTCGGGGGCCAACGTCCTGACTTTC. This gives the protein CASTGTSGANVLTF.

This clone was seen only a few times. The V and J genes are TRBV20-1 and TRBJ2-2; D is ambiguous. The germline V and J ends were trimmed by 3 bases and 2 bases, with 7 bases remaining between them. The CDR3 has 13 residues. CDR1 is DFQATT and CDR2 is SNEGSKA in the germline V gene (reference sequence). This CDR3 is CSASGSNTGELFF. The CDR3 nucleotides are TGCAGTGCTAGTGGCAGTAACACCGGGGAGCTGTTTTTT.

V gene TRBV7-3 combines with J gene TRBJ1-2; D gene unclear. V shed 4 bases and J shed 8 bases, with 14 bases lying between them. The CDR3 runs to 13 residues. Germline V gene data show CDR1 as SGHTA and CDR2 as FQGTGA. The CDR3 here is CASSSPDKRGYTF. CDR3 DNA sequence: TGTGCCAGCAGCTCTCCTGACAAAAGGGGCTACACCTTC.

The J gene is TRBJ2-7, the V gene TRBV3-1 (or the pseudogene TRBV3-2); TRBD2 agrees at 9 bases. The CDR3 totals 15 residues. V shed 1 base and J 3 bases; nucleotides not matched to a gene: 4. CDR1 and CDR2 (germline): LGHDT, YNNKEL (reference sequence). The CDR3 nucleotides read TGTGCCAGCAGCCAAGTTCTAGCGGGGTACTACGAGCAGTACTTC. Translating gives CASSQVLAGYYEQYF.

CDR3 nucleotide sequence: TGTGCCACCAGCAGACCGCGGGACCTTGGAGAACAGCCCCAGCATTTT. This translates into CATSRPRDLGEQPQHF. This sequence joins TRBV15 and TRBJ1-5; a possible D gene is TRBD1 (5 bases). The CDR3 is made up of 16 amino acids. CDR1 LNHNV and CDR2 YYDKDF come from the germline V gene (reference sequence). V gave up 2 bases and J gave up 7 bases, with 18 bases separating them.

This chain links TRBV5-1 with TRBJ2-5, with 9 bases identical to TRBD2. The trim removed 3 bases at V and 5 bases at J, leaving 8 bases unmatched. The germline V gene has CDR1 SGHRS and CDR2 YFSETQ. The length of the CDR3 is 15 residues. The CDR3 sequence is CASSWDSGRYETQYF. The CDR3 region has the DNA TGCGCCAGCAGCTGGGATAGCGGGAGATATGAGACCCAGTACTTC. Combining the CDR3 with reference TRBV5-1 and TRBJ2-5 gives the whole variable domain KAGVTQTPRYLIKTRGQQVTLSCSPISGHRSVSWYQQTPGQGLQFLFEYFSETQRNKGNFPGRFSGRQFSNSRSEMNVSTLELGDSALYLCASSWDSGRYETQYFGPGTRLLVL.

This rearrangement joins TRBV29-1 to TRBJ1-1, with 7 bases aligning to TRBD1. The germline gives CDR1 SQVTM, CDR2 ANQGSEA. After removal of 7 bases from V and 0 bases from J, the junction contained 5 bases not matched to a gene. The CDR3 has 13 residues. Written as DNA, the CDR3 is TGCAGCGCCCTGAGGGGGCTGAACACTGAAGCTTTCTTT. It yields the protein CSALRGLNTEAFF.